The rows below give T cell receptor beta chains drawn from one sample of a study of shared clonotypes between healthy human individuals. The repertoire was sequenced with immunoSEQ multiplex PCR; TCRdb's copy has only in-frame clones and lacks some. The sample shows over a million clones, more than 75% of them seen only once. The specimen was memory CD4+ T cells from PBMCs. All receptors come from a man between 18 and 35 years old in good health. Some clones in this sample may be carry-over from other donors' samples. CDR3s include the opening cysteine and the closing phenylalanine or tryptophan. A D gene is named only where the DNA matches it firmly. Where a row states a size, it is once, few, many or the class of an expanded clone; other rows omit it.

clone size	V gene	J gene	D gene	CDR3 protein	CDR3 DNA
NA	TRBV28	TRBJ1-3	NA	CASSLPGSGNTIYF	TGTGCCAGCAGTTTACCGGGCTCTGGAAACACCATATATTTT
NA	TRBV4-2	TRBJ2-5	TRBD2	CASSQGTSGGTQETQYF	TGTGCCAGCAGCCAAGGAACTAGCGGGGGGACCCAAGAGACCCAGTACTTC
NA	TRBV7-3	TRBJ1-2	NA	CASSLREARDYGYTF	TGTGCCAGCAGCTTAAGGGAGGCCCGTGACTATGGCTACACCTTC
many	TRBV14	TRBJ2-4	NA	CASSQVPRTLQYF	TGTGCCAGCAGCCAAGTTCCCAGAACTCTTCAGTACTTC
NA	TRBV27	TRBJ1-6	NA	CASGRETGIYNSPLHF	TGTGCCAGCGGACGAGAGACCGGAATATATAATTCACCCCTCCACTTT
NA	TRBV5-1	TRBJ1-2	TRBD1	CASRDTGGAYGYTF	TGCGCCAGCAGGGACACAGGGGGCGCGTATGGCTACACCTTC
NA	TRBV7-9	TRBJ1-1	TRBD1	CASSSRWDRGGEAFF	TGTGCCAGCAGCTCCAGATGGGACAGAGGGGGAGAAGCTTTCTTT
once	TRBV7-9	TRBJ2-5	NA	CASSRAAFQETQYF	TGTGCCAGCAGCCGAGCGGCTTTTCAAGAGACCCAGTACTTC
once	TRBV28	TRBJ2-7	TRBD1	CASSLLQGAYEQYF	TGTGCCAGCAGCCTACTACAGGGGGCATACGAGCAGTACTTC
NA	TRBV18	TRBJ2-5	NA	CASSPPSQETQYF	TGTGCCAGCTCACCACCGTCACAAGAGACCCAGTACTTC
NA	TRBV9	TRBJ1-5	TRBD1	CASSVGPGGPHQPQHF	TGTGCCAGCAGCGTAGGCCCAGGGGGCCCCCATCAGCCCCAGCATTTT
NA	TRBV10-1	TRBJ2-7	TRBD2	CASSEAGVPLYEQYF	TGCGCCAGCAGTGAGGCGGGAGTTCCGCTCTACGAGCAGTACTTC
NA	TRBV5-8	TRBJ2-7	TRBD2	CASSLREGIRYEQYF	TGTGCCAGCAGCTTGCGGGAGGGGATCCGGTACGAGCAGTACTTC
NA	TRBV28	TRBJ2-5	TRBD2	CASKVGGLAGGWETQYF	TGTGCCAGCAAAGTTGGGGGACTAGCGGGAGGTTGGGAGACCCAGTACTTC
NA	TRBV5-6	TRBJ2-3	NA	CASSFLAATDTQYF	TGTGCCAGCAGCTTCTTAGCGGCCACAGATACGCAGTATTTT
NA	TRBV18	TRBJ1-5	TRBD1	CASSSGQGGSNQPQHF	TGTGCCAGCTCATCAGGACAGGGTGGTAGCAATCAGCCCCAGCATTTT
NA	TRBV11-2	TRBJ2-2	NA	CASSLGEGIGELFF	TGTGCCAGCAGCTTGGGCGAGGGGATCGGGGAGCTGTTTTTT
NA	TRBV4-1	TRBJ1-1	TRBD1	CASSLRDRGGTEAFF	TGCGCCAGCAGCCTCCGGGACAGGGGAGGCACTGAAGCTTTCTTT
few	TRBV10-3	TRBJ2-2	TRBD2	CAISWTSGISGSGELFF	TGTGCCATCAGTTGGACTAGCGGGATTTCTGGGTCCGGGGAGCTGTTTTTT